Presented here are 3 T cell receptor beta chains from one specimen sequenced in a study of T-cell reconstitution after alpha-beta-depleted transplantation in children. Unique molecular identifiers were used to barcode this TCRbeta library. TCRdb re-called the PCR reads with MiXCR, one entry per CDR3 protein. The sample carries over 400,000 distinct CDR3 sequences, around two fifths recorded once. Sequences were derived from PBMCs, sampled before TCRalphabeta/CD19-depleted stem cell transplant. The receptors were sampled from a girl aged 2-10 years with aplastic anemia, due to receive a stem cell transplant.

This clonotype showed up just once. The rearrangement links TRBV6-2 or TRBV6-3 to TRBJ2-4; 9 bases agree with TRBD2. V gave up 5 bases and J gave up 10 bases; unmatched junction bases: 15. CDR3 length: 16 amino acids. CDR1 MNHEY and CDR2 SVGEGT come from the germline V gene. The CDR3 nucleotides read TGTGCCAGCAGTGCCCGGGGTGCGGGAGGGCTCGAAATTCAGTACTTC. Encoded protein: CASSARGAGGLEIQYF.

V is TRBV7-3 and J is TRBJ2-3; 11 nucleotides align to TRBD2. The CDR3 extends over 15 amino acids. V lost 5 bases, J lost 6 bases, and 7 bases stayed unmatched. Germline CDR1 is SGHTA and CDR2 is FQGTGA. The CDR3 loop reads CASSLVGLADDTQYF. The CDR3 coding sequence is TGTGCCAGCAGCCTGGTGGGACTAGCGGATGATACGCAGTATTTT.

This clonotype turned up a few times. The chain is built from TRBV28 and TRBJ2-2; TRBD2 matches at 11 bases. The V segment lost 6 bases and the J segment 7 bases; nucleotides outside the gene matches: 22. There are 20 residues in the CDR3. Germline assignment: CDR1 MDHEN and CDR2 SYDVKM. The CDR3 loop reads CASSLREGVPTSGRVGELFF. The CDR3 DNA sequence: TGTGCCAGCAGCTTACGGGAGGGGGTCCCCACTAGCGGGAGAGTCGGGGAGCTGTTTTTT.